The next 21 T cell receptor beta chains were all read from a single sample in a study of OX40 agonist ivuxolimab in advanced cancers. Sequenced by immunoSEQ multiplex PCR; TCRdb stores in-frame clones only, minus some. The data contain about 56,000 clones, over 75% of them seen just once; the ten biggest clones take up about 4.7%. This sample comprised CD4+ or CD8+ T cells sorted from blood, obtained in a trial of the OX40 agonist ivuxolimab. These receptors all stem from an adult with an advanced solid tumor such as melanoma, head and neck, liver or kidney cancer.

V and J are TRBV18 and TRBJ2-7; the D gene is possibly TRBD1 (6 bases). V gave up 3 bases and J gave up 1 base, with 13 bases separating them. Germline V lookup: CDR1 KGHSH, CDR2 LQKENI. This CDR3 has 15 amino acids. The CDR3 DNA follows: TGTGCCAGCTCACCGGGAACAGGGACGTCCTACGAGCAGTACTTC. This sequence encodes CASSPGTGTSYEQYF.

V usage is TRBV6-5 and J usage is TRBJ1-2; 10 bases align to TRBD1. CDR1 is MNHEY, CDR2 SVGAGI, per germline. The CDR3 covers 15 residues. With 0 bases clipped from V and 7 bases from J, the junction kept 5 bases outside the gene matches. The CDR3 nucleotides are TGTGCCAGCAGTTACTCACCGGGACAGGGGTCTGGCTACACCTTC. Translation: CASSYSPGQGSGYTF.

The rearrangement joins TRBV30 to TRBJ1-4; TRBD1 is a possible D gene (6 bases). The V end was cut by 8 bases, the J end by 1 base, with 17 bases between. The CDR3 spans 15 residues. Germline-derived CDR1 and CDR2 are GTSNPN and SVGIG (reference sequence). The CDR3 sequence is CAGGQETRTNEKLFF. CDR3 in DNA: TGTGCCGGGGGGCAGGAGACCCGAACTAATGAAAAACTGTTTTTT.

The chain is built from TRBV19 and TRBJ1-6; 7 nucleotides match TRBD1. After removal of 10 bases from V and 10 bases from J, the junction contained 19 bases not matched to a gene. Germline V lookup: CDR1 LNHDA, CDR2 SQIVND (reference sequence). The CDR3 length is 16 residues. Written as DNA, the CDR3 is TGTGCCACGACAGGGTCGACCACCCTCGGGGCCTCACCCCTCCACTTT. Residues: CATTGSTTLGASPLHF.

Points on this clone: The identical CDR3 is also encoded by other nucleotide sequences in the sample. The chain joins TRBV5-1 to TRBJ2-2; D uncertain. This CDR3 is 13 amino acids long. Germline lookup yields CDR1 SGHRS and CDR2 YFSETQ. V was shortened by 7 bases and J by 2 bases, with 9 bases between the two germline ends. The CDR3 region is CASSLGNTGELFF. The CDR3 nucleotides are TGCGCCAGCTCCCTGGGTAACACCGGGGAGCTGTTTTTT.

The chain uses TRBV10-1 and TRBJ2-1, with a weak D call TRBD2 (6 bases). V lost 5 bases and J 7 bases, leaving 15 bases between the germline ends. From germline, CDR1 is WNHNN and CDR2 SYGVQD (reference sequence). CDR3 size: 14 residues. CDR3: CASSPGTATNEQFF. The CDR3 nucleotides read TGCGCCAGCAGTCCCGGGACTGCTACAAATGAGCAGTTCTTC.

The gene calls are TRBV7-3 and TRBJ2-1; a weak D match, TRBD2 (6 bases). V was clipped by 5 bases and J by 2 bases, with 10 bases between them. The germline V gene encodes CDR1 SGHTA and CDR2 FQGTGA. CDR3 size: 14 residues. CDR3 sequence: CASSTGLPYNEQFF. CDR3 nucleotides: TGTGCCAGCAGCACGGGACTGCCCTACAATGAGCAGTTCTTC.

This CDR3 reads CASSLGAAAYNEQFF. CDR3 bases: TGTGCCAGCAGCTTGGGAGCGGCGGCCTACAATGAGCAGTTCTTC. The rearrangement uses TRBV5-5 and TRBJ2-1; possible D gene TRBD2, 5 bases. Trimming removed 0 bases from V and 2 bases from J, with 9 bases in between. CDR1 SGHKS and CDR2 YYEKEE come from the germline V gene (reference sequence). The CDR3 spans 15 residues.

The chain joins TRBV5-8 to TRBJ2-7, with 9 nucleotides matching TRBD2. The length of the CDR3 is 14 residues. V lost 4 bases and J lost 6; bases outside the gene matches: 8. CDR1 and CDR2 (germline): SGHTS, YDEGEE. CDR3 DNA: TGTGCCAGCAGCGATAGCGGGGGAGGCTTCGAGCAGTACTTC. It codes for CASSDSGGGFEQYF.

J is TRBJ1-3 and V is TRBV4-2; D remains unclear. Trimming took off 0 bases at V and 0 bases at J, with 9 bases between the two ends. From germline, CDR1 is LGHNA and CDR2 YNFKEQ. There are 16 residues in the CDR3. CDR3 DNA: TGTGCCAGCAGCCAAGATGCGGGGAACTCTGGAAACACCATATATTTT. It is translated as CASSQDAGNSGNTIYF.

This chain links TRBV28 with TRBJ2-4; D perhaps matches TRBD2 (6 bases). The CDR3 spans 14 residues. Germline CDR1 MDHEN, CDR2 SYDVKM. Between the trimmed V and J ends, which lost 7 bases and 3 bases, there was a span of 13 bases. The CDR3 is CASNYQGLKNIQYF. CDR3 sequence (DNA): TGTGCCAGCAATTACCAGGGACTCAAAAACATTCAGTACTTC.

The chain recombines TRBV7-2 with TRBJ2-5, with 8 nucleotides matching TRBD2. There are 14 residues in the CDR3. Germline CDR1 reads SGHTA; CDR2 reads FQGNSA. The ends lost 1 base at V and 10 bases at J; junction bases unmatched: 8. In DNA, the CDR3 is TGTGCCAGCAGCTTAGACGCTAGCCGGGGGGGCCAGTACTTC. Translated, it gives CASSLDASRGGQYF.

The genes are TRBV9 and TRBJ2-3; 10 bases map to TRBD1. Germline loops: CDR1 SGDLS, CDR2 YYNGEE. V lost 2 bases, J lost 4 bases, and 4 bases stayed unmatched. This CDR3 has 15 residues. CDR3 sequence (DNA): TGTGCCAGCAGCGTCTTAGGGACAGGGGCAGATACGCAGTATTTT. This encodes CASSVLGTGADTQYF.

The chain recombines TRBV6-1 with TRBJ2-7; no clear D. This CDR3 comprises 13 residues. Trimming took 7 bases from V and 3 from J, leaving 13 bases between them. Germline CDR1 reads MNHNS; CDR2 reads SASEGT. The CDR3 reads CASTLTIRYEQYF. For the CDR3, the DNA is TGTGCCAGCACCCTAACTATCCGCTACGAGCAGTACTTC.

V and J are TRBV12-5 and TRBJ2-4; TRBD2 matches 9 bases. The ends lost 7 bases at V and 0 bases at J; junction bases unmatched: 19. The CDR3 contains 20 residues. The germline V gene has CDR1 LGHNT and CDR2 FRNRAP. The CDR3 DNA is TGTGCTAGTGTAAGCGGGCGCGGGAGGGGAGGGGGACTAGCCAAAAACATTCAGTACTTC. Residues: CASVSGRGRGGGLAKNIQYF.

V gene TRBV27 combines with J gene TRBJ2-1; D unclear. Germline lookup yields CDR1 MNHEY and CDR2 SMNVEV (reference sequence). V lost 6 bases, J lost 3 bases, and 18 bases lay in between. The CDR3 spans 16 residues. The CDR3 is CASSRYPEPFYNEQFF. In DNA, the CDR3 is TGTGCCAGCAGCCGCTACCCCGAGCCCTTCTACAATGAGCAGTTCTTC.

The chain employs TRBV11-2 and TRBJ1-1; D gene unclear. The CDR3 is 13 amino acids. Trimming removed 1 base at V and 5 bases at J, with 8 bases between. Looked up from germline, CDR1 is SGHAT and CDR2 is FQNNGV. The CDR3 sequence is CASSLGGWTEAFF. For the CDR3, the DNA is TGTGCCAGCAGCTTAGGAGGGTGGACTGAAGCTTTCTTT.

This CDR3 is CATSREKLQGKVKLFF. CDR3 coding DNA: TGTGCCACCAGCAGAGAAAAATTGCAGGGTAAAGTAAAACTGTTTTTT. V usage is TRBV15 and J usage is TRBJ1-4; TRBD1 is a possible D gene (5 bases). Germline CDR1 and CDR2: LNHNV and YYDKDF (reference sequence). There are 16 residues in the CDR3. V gave up 0 bases and J gave up 10 bases, with 18 bases separating them. Full variable domain (outside the CDR3, taken from reference TRBV15 and TRBJ1-4): DAMVIQNPRYQVTQFGKPVTLSCSQTLNHNVMYWYQQKSSQAPKLLFHYYDKDFNNEADTPDNFQSRRPNTSFCFLDIRSPGLGDTAMYLCATSREKLQGKVKLFFGSGTQLSVL.

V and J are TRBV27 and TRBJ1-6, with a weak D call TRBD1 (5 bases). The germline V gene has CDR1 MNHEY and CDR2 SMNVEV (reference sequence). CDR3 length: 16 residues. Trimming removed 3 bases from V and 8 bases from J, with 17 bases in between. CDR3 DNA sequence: TGTGCCAGCAGTTTTATGAGGGGTGGGGCCGATTCACCCCTCCACTTT. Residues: CASSFMRGGADSPLHF.

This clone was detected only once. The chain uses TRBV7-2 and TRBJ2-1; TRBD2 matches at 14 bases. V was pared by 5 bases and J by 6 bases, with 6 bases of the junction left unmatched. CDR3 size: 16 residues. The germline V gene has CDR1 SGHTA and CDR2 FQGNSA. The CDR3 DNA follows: TGTGCCAGCAGCCTGACTAGCGGGGGGGCTTTCAATGAGCAGTTCTTC. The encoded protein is CASSLTSGGAFNEQFF.

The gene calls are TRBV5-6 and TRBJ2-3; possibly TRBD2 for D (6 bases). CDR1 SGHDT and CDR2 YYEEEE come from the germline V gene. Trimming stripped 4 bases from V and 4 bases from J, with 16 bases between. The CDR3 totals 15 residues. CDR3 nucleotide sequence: TGTGCCAGCAGCCCTGACCGAGCGGGCGCAGATACGCAGTATTTT. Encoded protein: CASSPDRAGADTQYF.